This record concerns one T cell receptor (beta chain) sequence. Its matching antigen is unknown. Unique molecular identifiers were present in the TCR beta cDNA libraries. T cells numbering about 0.85 to 10 million yielded cDNA molecules that totaled about 500,000. TCRdb re-analysed the PCR reads in MiXCR, keeping a single row per CDR3 protein. Of 650,000 to 900,000 distinct CDR3 sequences in the sample, about half are singletons; the top ten hold 4.9%. Trimming pared 3 bases from V and 5 bases from J, leaving 8 bases between. This CDR3 comprises 12 residues. This sample was included in a study of post-analysis software for immune sequencing data. Study background: Relapsing-remitting, secondary progressive and progressive-relapsing multiple sclerosis courses were included. General observations from the study: For normalized Chao1 diversity, multiple sclerosis patients scored significantly lower than controls did. Samples prepared in the same batch strongly co-clustered by F measure. Five or six TRBV segments, TRBV5-6, TRBV5-1 and TRBV20-1 among them, were found more frequent in patients than controls.

This TCR came from a girl between 5 and 17 years old with multiple sclerosis. The chain uses TRBV12-3 or TRBV12-4 and TRBJ2-7; the D is unclear. The sample consisted of blood. The CDR3 spells CASSFRLDEQYF. The DNA of the CDR3 is TGTGCCAGCAGTTTTCGGCTGGACGAGCAGTACTTC.